Listed here are 7 T cell receptor beta chains from one sample, sequenced in a study of monozygotic twins with inflammatory bowel disease. TCRdb reprocessed the 5' RACE reads; each CDR3 protein has one entry and no DNA is given. This repertoire includes some 150,000 distinct CDR3 sequences. Sequenced sample: blood. The receptors were sampled from a human donor with ulcerative colitis or Crohn's disease, or a healthy co-twin of an affected twin (not recorded which).

The J gene is TRBJ2-5, the V gene TRBV20-1; the TCRdb call, TRBD1, lacks DNA for checking. The CDR3 has 13 residues. The V gene's germline CDR1 is DFQATT and CDR2 SNEGSKA (reference sequence). Here the CDR3 reads CSGRQALKETQYF.

The chain employs TRBV3-1 and TRBJ2-7; with no DNA, the TCRdb D assignment of TRBD1 cannot be verified. CDR3 size: 16 residues. In germline, CDR1 is LGHDT, CDR2 YNNKEL (reference sequence). CDR3 sequence: CASSPEVGTGPYEQYF.

The rearrangement links TRBV6-1 to TRBJ1-5; TCRdb's D gene call, TRBD1, goes unchecked for lack of DNA. Germline loops: CDR1 MNHNS, CDR2 SASEGT. The CDR3 is made up of 14 amino acids. CDR3 loop: CASRTGRDNQPQHF.

This sequence joins TRBV5-1 and TRBJ2-5; the TCRdb call, TRBD1, lacks DNA for checking. The germline gives CDR1 SGHRS, CDR2 YFSETQ. The CDR3 covers 14 residues. The CDR3 here is CASSWGQGQETQYF.

This chain uses TRBV19 with TRBJ2-5. Germline assignment: CDR1 LNHDA and CDR2 SQIVND (reference sequence). The CDR3 contains 11 residues. The chain's CDR3 is CASSTKGTQYF.

The genes are TRBV11-3 and TRBJ2-3; TCRdb proposes TRBD1, but this gene call is untestable without DNA. Germline V lookup: CDR1 SGHNT, CDR2 YENEEA. CDR3 length: 15 amino acids. The CDR3 sequence: CASSLGQSLTDTQYF.

The chain couples TRBV4-2 to TRBJ1-2; absent DNA, TCRdb's TRBD1 call cannot be checked. CDR3 length: 15 residues. Per the germline V gene, CDR1 is LGHNA and CDR2 is YNFKEQ. CDR3 amino acids: CASSQDGQGNYGYTF.